Following are 17 T cell receptor beta chains from one sample sequenced in a study of PD-1 blockade in classical Hodgkin lymphoma. This table comes from immunoSEQ multiplex PCR, and its TCRdb copy is limited to in-frame clones, with some not included. This table holds about 36,000 clones, around 63% found once. With no exception, relapse followed autologous stem cell transplantation in all patients, and brentuximab vedotin exposure varied. Sequences were derived from peripheral blood mononuclear cells (PBMCs), sampled before the second cycle of nivolumab. The receptor source for this set is a human donor with classical Hodgkin lymphoma.

In this sample, this clone turned up a few times. The chain is built from TRBV10-3 and TRBJ1-1, with 7 bases identical to TRBD1. The CDR3 contains 12 residues. The trim removed 6 bases at V and 7 bases at J, leaving 5 bases unmatched. Germline CDR1 is ENHRY and CDR2 is SYGVKD. CDR3 DNA: TGTGCCATCAGGCAGGGGGGTGGTGAAGCTTTCTTT. Translation: CAIRQGGGEAFF.

This clone came up once. The V and J genes are TRBV6-1 and TRBJ1-3; D not resolved. The CDR3 covers 14 residues. The germline V gene encodes CDR1 MNHNS and CDR2 SASEGT. V lost 1 base and J 0 bases, leaving 4 bases between the germline ends. The CDR3 nucleotides read TGTGCCAGCAGTGAAGGGAACTCTGGAAACACCATATATTTT. Protein sequence: CASSEGNSGNTIYF.

The chain recombines TRBV9 with TRBJ1-1; no definite D call. Germline V CDR1 and CDR2: SGDLS, YYNGEE. V was pared by 2 bases and J by 4 bases, with 18 bases between. The CDR3 runs 16 residues. CDR3 amino acids: CASSVSSGGWGTEAFF. The DNA of the CDR3 is TGTGCCAGCAGCGTTTCTTCGGGCGGGTGGGGCACTGAAGCTTTCTTT. The complete variable domain, with remaining parts taken from reference TRBV9 and TRBJ1-1, reads DSGVTQTPKHLITATGQRVTLRCSPRSGDLSVYWYQQSLDQGLQFLIQYYNGEERAKGNILERFSAQQFPDLHSELNLSSLELGDSALYFCASSVSSGGWGTEAFFGQGTRLTVV.

The CDR3 coding sequence is TGTGCCAGCAGCCCCGATCTGACAGGGAGAGCTTTCTTT. Its translation is CASSPDLTGRAFF. The gene calls are TRBV6-6 and TRBJ1-1, with 7 bases matching TRBD1. CDR1 MNHNY and CDR2 SVGAGI come from the germline V gene (reference sequence). The CDR3 length is 13 residues. V gave up 6 bases and J gave up 10 bases; unmatched junction bases: 11.

The gene calls are TRBV27 and TRBJ2-3; TRBD2 aligns across 10 bases. The CDR3 loop spans 16 amino acids. Trimming at V came to 6 bases and at J to 4 bases, leaving 10 bases not matched to a gene. The germline gives CDR1 MNHEY, CDR2 SMNVEV (reference sequence). The CDR3 sequence: CASRRPGLASADTQYF. The CDR3 DNA sequence: TGTGCCAGCAGGAGACCGGGACTAGCGTCCGCAGATACGCAGTATTTT.

Here the CDR3 DNA reads TGCGCCAGCAGCTATACCTCTGGGGCCAACGTCCTGACTTTC. It codes for CASSYTSGANVLTF. The V gene is TRBV5-1, the J gene TRBJ2-6, with unresolved D. The CDR3 runs 14 residues. Germline loops: CDR1 SGHRS, CDR2 YFSETQ. V dropped 3 bases and J dropped 0 bases, with 4 bases sitting between them.

The V gene is TRBV7-2, the J gene TRBJ1-4; D ambiguous. The germline V gene encodes CDR1 SGHTA and CDR2 FQGNSA. With 5 bases removed from V and 5 bases from J, the gap between germline ends came to 12 bases. This CDR3 comprises 14 residues. The CDR3 region is CASSPQSINEKLFF. As DNA, the CDR3 is TGTGCCAGCAGCCCCCAGAGTATCAATGAAAAACTGTTTTTT. The whole variable domain, remainder taken from reference TRBV7-2 and TRBJ1-4, is GAGVSQSPSNKVTEKGKDVELRCDPISGHTALYWYRQSLGQGLEFLIYFQGNSAPDKSGLPSDRFSAERTGGSVSTLTIQRTQQEDSAVYLCASSPQSINEKLFFGSGTQLSVL.

The rearrangement uses TRBV29-1 and TRBJ2-1; D might be TRBD2 (8 bases). The CDR3 consists of 15 residues. Germline loops: CDR1 SQVTM, CDR2 ANQGSEA. Trimming left V 6 bases short and J 4 bases short, with 19 bases between. The CDR3 is CSVPRGSGSYNEQFF. CDR3 nucleotides: TGCAGCGTCCCCAGGGGGAGCGGGAGTTACAATGAGCAGTTCTTC.

V is TRBV5-4 and J is TRBJ2-5; D may be TRBD2 (5 bases). The last part of the DNA fits TRBJ2-7 better; the J call may be wrong. CDR3 length equals 13 residues. Germline CDR1 SGHNT, CDR2 YYREEE (reference sequence). CDR3 sequence reads: CASTEGGSYEQYF. The CDR3 DNA is TGTGCCAGCACCGAGGGCGGATCCTACGAGCAGTACTTC.

The V gene is TRBV5-1, the J gene TRBJ2-2; 7 bases line up with TRBD1. Germline loops: CDR1 SGHRS, CDR2 YFSETQ. Germline trimming cut 4 bases from V and 2 bases from J; bases unmatched to any gene: 11. The CDR3 spans 17 residues. CDR3 amino acids: CASSPQIGTDNTGELFF. CDR3 DNA sequence: TGCGCCAGCAGCCCCCAAATTGGGACAGATAACACCGGGGAGCTGTTTTTT.

The chain links TRBV5-4 to TRBJ2-1, with D possibly being TRBD2 (6 bases). The ends were cut back, 1 base at V and 7 bases at J, with 21 bases in the middle. Germline assignment: CDR1 SGHNT and CDR2 YYREEE (reference sequence). This CDR3 is built from 17 residues. The CDR3 DNA reads TGTGCCAGCAGCTTGCCCCTCGGGAATAGCGGAATAAATGAGCAGTTCTTC. As protein: CASSLPLGNSGINEQFF.

The rearrangement links TRBV5-4 to TRBJ2-2; TRBD2 matches at 7 bases. Germline V gene data show CDR1 as SGHNT and CDR2 as YYREEE (reference sequence). V was pared by 0 bases and J by 7 bases, with 9 bases of the junction left unmatched. This CDR3 has 16 residues. The CDR3 reads CASSLGGGSTIGELFF. DNA of the CDR3: TGTGCCAGCAGCTTGGGCGGCGGGAGTACCATCGGGGAGCTGTTTTTT.

V usage is TRBV2 and J usage is TRBJ2-1, with D unclear. The CDR3 spans 15 residues. The germline V gene has CDR1 SNHLY and CDR2 FYNNEI. The V gene lost 7 bases and the J gene lost 0 bases, with 13 bases spanning the gap. In DNA form, the CDR3 reads TGTGCCAGCACCAAATCAACGAGCTCCTACAATGAGCAGTTCTTC. It specifies CASTKSTSSYNEQFF.

The chain links TRBV6-5 to TRBJ1-6, with TRBD1 matching over 9 bases. J lost 5 bases, V lost 6 bases, and 5 bases had no gene match. CDR3 length: 15 residues. Germline V lookup: CDR1 MNHEY, CDR2 SVGAGI. The CDR3 nucleotides read TGTGCCAGCAGCCCGACAGGGGGTAATAATTCACCCCTCCACTTT. It encodes CASSPTGGNNSPLHF.

By proportion, this clone is medium-sized (0.01 to 0.1%). The rearrangement uses TRBV30 and TRBJ1-2; D gene ambiguous. CDR3 size: 13 residues. Trimming left V 4 bases short and J 2 bases short, with 11 bases between. Germline V gives CDR1 GTSNPN, CDR2 SVGIG (reference sequence). Written as DNA, the CDR3 is TGTGCCTGGACTCCCCTGGGAAACTATGGCTACACCTTC. Amino acid sequence: CAWTPLGNYGYTF.

The chain carries TRBV4-3 and TRBJ1-2; D possibly corresponds to TRBD1 (6 bases). Trimming removed 1 base at V and 7 bases at J, with 16 bases between. This CDR3 is 15 amino acids long. The germline gives CDR1 LGHNA, CDR2 YSLEER. Here the CDR3 DNA reads TGCGCCAGCAGCCAAGGGGGAACAGGGTCTGGTGGCTACACCTTC. Translated: CASSQGGTGSGGYTF.

The gene calls are TRBV2 and TRBJ2-5; 15 bases are a match to TRBD2. The CDR3 spans 15 residues. Germline CDR1 and CDR2: SNHLY and FYNNEI. Trimming cost V 6 bases and J 5 bases; bases outside gene matches: 4. This CDR3 is CASSWTSGRVETQYF. CDR3 DNA: TGTGCCAGCAGCTGGACTAGCGGGAGGGTGGAGACCCAGTACTTC.